The rows below give T cell receptor beta chains drawn from one sample of a study of response to subunit inactivated influenza vaccine. Using its own MiXCR run on the RT-PCR reads, TCRdb lists one record per CDR3 protein. The sample carries around 850,000 distinct CDR3 sequences, around 18% recorded once. The starting material was PBMCs from blood, obtained 4 to 6 days after vaccination. The receptors originated from a man in his fifties or sixties who received an inactivated influenza vaccine. The CDR3 runs from the conserved cysteine through the conserved F or W. D genes are given only for firm matches. Clone size is not always given. Where it is, it says once, few, many or a class for expanded clones.

CASSPSNRGSYEQYF,TGTGCCAGCAGTCCCTCCAACAGGGGTTCCTACGAGCAGTACTTC,TRBJ2-7,.,TRBV12-3/TRBV12-4,TRBD1
CATSRDSSGGYNEQFF,TGTGCCACCAGCAGAGATTCGAGCGGAGGATACAATGAGCAGTTCTTC,TRBJ2-1,.,TRBV15,.
CAISESGMRELFF,TGTGCCATCAGTGAGTCTGGGATGAGGGAGCTGTTTTTT,TRBJ2-2,many,TRBV10-3,.
CASSLRGWGGFATNEKLFF,TGTGCCAGCAGTTTACGGGGCTGGGGTGGATTTGCAACTAATGAAAAACTGTTTTTT,TRBJ1-4,.,TRBV27,.
CSVDSGRNTGELFF,TGCAGCGTTGATAGTGGGAGGAACACCGGGGAGCTGTTTTTT,TRBJ2-2,few,TRBV29-1,.
CAISGGTGDNSPLHF,TGTGCCATCAGTGGGGGGACAGGGGATAATTCACCCCTCCACTTT,TRBJ1-6,.,TRBV10-3,TRBD1
CSVSAAADTQYF,TGCAGCGTTTCAGCGGCCGCAGATACGCAGTATTTT,TRBJ2-3,few,TRBV29-1,.
CASSSSQETQYF,TGTGCCAGCAGCTCAAGCCAAGAGACCCAGTACTTC,TRBJ2-5,.,TRBV7-8,.
CSANLAGVGETQYF,TGCAGTGCTAATCTAGCGGGGGTCGGGGAGACCCAGTACTTC,TRBJ2-5,many,TRBV20-1,TRBD2
CASSQGDGPYNEQFF,TGCGCCAGCAGCCAAGGGGACGGTCCCTACAATGAGCAGTTCTTC,TRBJ2-1,few,TRBV4-1,.
CSARGPARGTDTQYF,TGCAGTGCTAGAGGCCCGGCGAGGGGCACAGATACGCAGTATTTT,TRBJ2-3,many,TRBV20-1,.
CASSPIGTNYEQYF,TGTGCCAGCAGTCCGATTGGGACTAATTACGAGCAGTACTTC,TRBJ2-7,few,TRBV12-3/TRBV12-4,TRBD2
CSVGTAYSYNEQFF,TGCAGCGTTGGGACAGCTTACTCCTACAATGAGCAGTTCTTC,TRBJ2-1,.,TRBV29-1,.
CAIGPGLLCEQYF,TGTGCCATCGGCCCCGGGCTCCTCTGCGAGCAGTACTTC,TRBJ2-7,.,TRBV4-2,.
CASRADRRNYGYTF,TGTGCCAGCAGGGCTGACAGGCGGAACTATGGCTACACCTTC,TRBJ1-2,.,TRBV12-3/TRBV12-4,.
CASSVEGTSFHNEQFF,TGTGCCAGCAGCGTAGAGGGGACTAGCTTCCACAATGAGCAGTTCTTC,TRBJ2-1,many,TRBV9,TRBD2
CASNARRGQTHSPLHF,TGTGCCAGCAATGCTCGCAGGGGACAAACCCATTCACCCCTCCACTTT,TRBJ1-6,.,TRBV28,.
CASSLVWDRAYEQYF,TGCGCCAGCAGCTTGGTTTGGGACAGGGCTTACGAGCAGTACTTC,TRBJ2-7,few,TRBV5-1,TRBD1
CASSAAGASSGANVLTF,TGTGCCAGCAGCGCCGCGGGCGCCAGCTCTGGGGCCAACGTCCTGACTTTC,TRBJ2-6,.,TRBV9,.
CASSQVLAVVRNEQFF,TGTGCCAGCAGCCAAGTACTAGCGGTCGTTCGGAATGAGCAGTTCTTC,TRBJ2-1,few,TRBV3-1,TRBD2
CASSQGLALGGTAYEQYF,TGCGCCAGCAGCCAAGGATTAGCCTTAGGGGGCACGGCCTACGAGCAGTACTTC,TRBJ2-7,.,TRBV4-3,TRBD1
CASSKDSLYSNQPQHF,TGTGCCTCAAGTAAGGACAGCCTTTATAGCAATCAGCCCCAGCATTTT,TRBJ1-5,.,TRBV12-3/TRBV12-4,.
CASSLAWEGDEQYF,TGCGCCAGCAGCTTGGCCTGGGAGGGGGACGAGCAGTACTTC,TRBJ2-7,once,TRBV5-1,.
CASSQDVGQGATGELFF,TGTGCCAGCAGCCAAGATGTGGGACAGGGGGCCACCGGGGAGCTGTTTTTT,TRBJ2-2,.,TRBV4-2,TRBD1
CASSQDRDTDGSGANVLTF,TGCGCCAGCAGCCAGGACCGGGACACAGACGGCTCTGGGGCCAACGTCCTGACTTTC,TRBJ2-6,.,TRBV4-3,.
CSVVARVDEQFF,TGCAGCGTTGTGGCTAGGGTCGATGAGCAGTTCTTC,TRBJ2-1,.,TRBV29-1,.
CASIGLNPNTEAFF,TGTGCCAGCATCGGGCTGAACCCTAACACTGAAGCTTTCTTT,TRBJ1-1,.,TRBV6-1,.